This TCR beta chain was recovered during a study of T cell responses to AZD1222 COVID-19 vaccine. General study results and limits: A mostly white British donor set with more females was recruited, and clonal diversity was possibly underestimated.

Germline V gene lookup returns CDR1 SGHKS and CDR2 YYEKEE (reference sequence). This CDR3 contains 14 residues. V dropped 3 bases and J dropped 12; count of bases not matched to a gene: 2. In the case of this clone: What it binds is unknown.

TCRdb's table, derived via immunoSEQ multiplex PCR, lists solely in-frame clones and lacks some. The table records about 96,000 clones, 80% to 90% of them present only once. The sequencing here drew on peripheral blood, taken on day 0 of AZD1222 vaccination. The TCR sequence derives from an adult in good health. J is TRBJ2-2 and V is TRBV5-5, with 16 positions matching TRBD2. Here the CDR3 reads CASSSGLAGGQLFF. In nucleotides, the CDR3 is TGTGCCAGCAGCTCGGGACTAGCGGGGGGGCAGCTGTTTTTT.